These 25 T cell receptor beta chains were all obtained from the same sample, sequenced in a study of blood T cell repertoires in COVID-19. Repertoires were generated with immunoSEQ multiplex PCR, while TCRdb's copy carries only in-frame clones and drops some. Here the sample spans 62,000 or so clones, roughly 75% being singletons. What was sequenced was peripheral blood. The origin of the receptors is a man in his fifties or sixties with COVID-19, enrolled during active disease.

The chain recombines TRBV29-1 with TRBJ1-1, with a weak D call TRBD1 (5 bases). The germline V gene encodes CDR1 SQVTM and CDR2 ANQGSEA. The CDR3 loop spans 13 amino acids. Trimming removed 8 bases from V and 2 bases from J, with 15 bases in between. CDR3 sequence reads: CSIDSHFNTEAFF. DNA of the CDR3: TGCAGCATCGACAGCCACTTTAACACTGAAGCTTTCTTT.

This clone was detected only once. The chain has TRBV24-1 and TRBJ2-2; D gene uncertain. This CDR3 is 14 amino acids long. Germline values: CDR1 KGHDR, CDR2 SFDVKD. V was clipped by 2 bases and J by 2 bases, with 5 bases between them. The CDR3 coding sequence is TGTGCCACCAGTGATTACAGTAACACCGGGGAGCTGTTTTTT. As protein: CATSDYSNTGELFF.

This chain uses TRBV14 with TRBJ2-3, with D tentatively TRBD2 (5 bases). Germline CDR1 is SGHDN and CDR2 is FVKESK. The CDR3 covers 14 residues. Trimming removed 4 bases from V and 2 bases from J, with 10 bases in between. In DNA form, the CDR3 reads TGTGCCAGCAGCCCAACTAGGCCCACAGATACGCAGTATTTT. Protein: CASSPTRPTDTQYF.

The chain uses TRBV28 and TRBJ2-7; 12 nucleotides agree with TRBD2. V was pared by 5 bases and J by 7 bases, with 9 bases of the junction left unmatched. This CDR3 contains 15 residues. Looked up from germline, CDR1 is MDHEN and CDR2 is SYDVKM. The chain's CDR3 is CASSVLTSGSLEQYF. CDR3 DNA: TGTGCCAGCAGTGTCTTGACTAGCGGGAGTTTGGAGCAGTACTTC.

The chain is built from TRBV3-1 (or the pseudogene TRBV3-2) and TRBJ2-4; 7 bases fit TRBD2. Germline V gene lookup returns CDR1 LGHDT and CDR2 YNNKEL (reference sequence). The CDR3 contains 13 residues. J was trimmed by 13 bases and V by 1 base; bases with no gene match: 7. The CDR3 DNA follows: TGTGCCAGCAGCCAAGGGGGAGGGGTTTTACAGTACTTC. As protein: CASSQGGGVLQYF.

J is TRBJ1-4 and V is TRBV3-1 (or the pseudogene TRBV3-2), with a weak D call TRBD1 (5 bases). This CDR3 contains 18 residues. Germline CDR1 is LGHDT and CDR2 is YNNKEL (reference sequence). The V end lost 3 bases, the J end lost 5 bases, and 22 bases lay between the germline ends. The CDR3 loop is CASSQGRDRGSVNEKLFF. CDR3 DNA sequence: TGTGCCAGCAGCCAGGGGAGGGACCGCGGATCTGTGAATGAAAAACTGTTTTTT.

This rearrangement joins TRBV11-2 to TRBJ1-3, with D possibly TRBD1 on 5 matching bases. This CDR3 comprises 17 residues. Germline CDR1 reads SGHAT; CDR2 reads FQNNGV. V shed 3 bases and J shed 1 base, with 16 bases lying between them. The DNA of the CDR3 is TGTGCCAGCAGCTTTGGGAGGGGTAAATATTCTGGAAACACCATATATTTT. Translation: CASSFGRGKYSGNTIYF. Filled out from reference TRBV11-2 and TRBJ1-3, the complete variable domain reads EAGVAQSPRYKIIEKRQSVAFWCNPISGHATLYWYQQILGQGPKLLIQFQNNGVVDDSQLPKDRFSAERLKGVDSTLKIQPAKLEDSAVYLCASSFGRGKYSGNTIYFGEGSWLTVV.

This clone was seen just once. The V gene is TRBV6-5, the J gene TRBJ2-7, with D perhaps matching TRBD2 (7 bases). V was cut by 6 bases and J by 11 bases, with 23 bases left in between. CDR1 and CDR2 (germline): MNHEY, SVGAGI. The CDR3 loop spans 14 amino acids. The CDR3 region is CASSGGLSPSEKYF. The CDR3 DNA reads as TGTGCCAGCAGCGGGGGGCTTTCACCCTCAGAGAAGTACTTC.

The chain uses TRBV4-2 and TRBJ2-7, with 7 nucleotides matching TRBD2. With V trimmed by 3 bases and J by 1 base, 6 bases remained unmatched. The V gene's germline CDR1 is LGHNA and CDR2 YNFKEQ. The CDR3 extends over 15 amino acids. The CDR3 is CASSQGREESYEQYF. CDR3 nucleotide sequence: TGTGCCAGCAGCCAGGGCCGGGAGGAGTCCTACGAGCAGTACTTC.

CDR3 nucleotide sequence: TGTGCCAGTGCGGGGCTAGCGGGGAACTACAATGAGCAGTTCTTC. Protein sequence: CASAGLAGNYNEQFF. The rearrangement joins TRBV6-5 to TRBJ2-1; 9 positions agree with TRBD2. The CDR3 is 15 amino acids. CDR1 and CDR2 (germline): MNHEY, SVGAGI. V lost 9 bases, J lost 3 bases, and 9 bases stayed unmatched.

V and J are TRBV3-1 (or the pseudogene TRBV3-2) and TRBJ1-1; no clear D gene. CDR3 length equals 15 residues. Trimming pared 4 bases from V and 3 bases from J, leaving 15 bases between. Germline V gene data show CDR1 as LGHDT and CDR2 as YNNKEL (reference sequence). The CDR3 is CASSRSGGGHTEAFF. In DNA, the CDR3 is TGTGCCAGCAGCCGGTCAGGAGGAGGTCACACTGAAGCTTTCTTT.

This chain connects TRBV28 to TRBJ2-2; D is undetermined. Trimming took 3 bases from V and 1 from J, leaving 3 bases between them. The V gene's germline CDR1 is MDHEN and CDR2 SYDVKM. The length of the CDR3 is 13 residues. CDR3 DNA sequence: TGTGCCAGCAGTTTCCAGAACACCGGGGAGCTGTTTTTT. Translated: CASSFQNTGELFF.

The rearrangement uses TRBV6-6 and TRBJ1-5, with D unclear. The germline V gene encodes CDR1 MNHNY and CDR2 SVGAGI (reference sequence). There are 15 residues in the CDR3. The V and J ends lost 7 bases and 0 bases respectively, with 13 bases between them. The DNA of the CDR3 is TGTGCCAGCACTCAGGAGGGTTATAGCAATCAGCCCCAGCATTTT. The encoded protein is CASTQEGYSNQPQHF.

The chain recombines TRBV19 with TRBJ2-7; 8 bases agree with TRBD1. The germline V gene has CDR1 LNHDA and CDR2 SQIVND (reference sequence). The CDR3 consists of 14 residues. The junction had 3 bases not matched to a gene; V was cut back by 3 bases and J by 2 bases. The CDR3 reads CASSITRGPYEQYF. DNA of the CDR3: TGTGCCAGTAGTATCACCAGGGGGCCCTACGAGCAGTACTTC.

The V and J genes are TRBV11-2 and TRBJ2-1, with D perhaps TRBD1 (5 bases). The germline V gene has CDR1 SGHAT and CDR2 FQNNGV. V was pared by 6 bases and J by 7 bases, with 16 bases between. There are 14 residues in the CDR3. CDR3 bases: TGTGCCAGCAGTTTGAGACAGTTGAGTAATGAGCAGTTCTTC. Translation gives CASSLRQLSNEQFF.

This clone occurred once. In nucleotides, the CDR3 is TGTGCCAGCAGCTGGGACAGGGGAGAGACCCAGTACTTC. This gives the protein CASSWDRGETQYF. The rearrangement uses TRBV7-2 and TRBJ2-5; 10 bases match TRBD1. V shed 4 bases, J shed 4 bases, and the junction held 0 bases outside the gene matches. Germline values: CDR1 SGHTA, CDR2 FQGNSA. The CDR3 is made up of 13 amino acids. The variable domain in full, with the rest retrieved from reference TRBV7-2 and TRBJ2-5, is GAGVSQSPSNKVTEKGKDVELRCDPISGHTALYWYRQSLGQGLEFLIYFQGNSAPDKSGLPSDRFSAERTGGSVSTLTIQRTQQEDSAVYLCASSWDRGETQYFGPGTRLLVL.

The chain carries TRBV2 and TRBJ1-5; 7 bases match TRBD1. Germline CDR1 and CDR2: SNHLY and FYNNEI. CDR3 size: 15 residues. Trimming cost V 7 bases and J 5 bases; bases outside gene matches: 11. CDR3 region: CASILDRELYQPQHF. In nucleotides, the CDR3 is TGTGCCAGCATCTTAGACAGGGAGTTGTATCAGCCCCAGCATTTT.

J is TRBJ2-3 and V is TRBV7-3, with 12 bases aligning to TRBD2. Germline lookup yields CDR1 SGHTA and CDR2 FQGTGA. The CDR3 has 18 amino acids. V was pared by 1 base and J by 4 bases, with 9 bases of the junction left unmatched. The CDR3 sequence is CASSLKIGGLAGPDTQYF. CDR3 sequence (DNA): TGTGCCAGCAGCTTAAAGATAGGGGGACTAGCGGGCCCAGATACGCAGTATTTT.

This clone was picked up many times. V is TRBV27 and J is TRBJ1-6; D remains unclear. Trimming stripped 6 bases from V and 8 bases from J, with 11 bases between. The CDR3 covers 13 residues. The germline V gene has CDR1 MNHEY and CDR2 SMNVEV (reference sequence). CDR3 sequence: CASSFGPHSPLHF. The CDR3 DNA sequence: TGTGCCAGCAGCTTCGGTCCCCATTCACCCCTCCACTTT.

The CDR3 reads CASGLGQGADTQYF. CDR3 DNA: TGTGCTAGTGGCCTAGGACAGGGAGCAGATACGCAGTATTTT. V usage is TRBV12-5 and J usage is TRBJ2-3; TRBD1 matches at 8 bases. The CDR3 length is 14 residues. CDR1 LGHNT and CDR2 FRNRAP come from the germline V gene. The ends lost 6 bases at V and 4 bases at J; junction bases unmatched: 6.

This clone is a singleton in its sample. The V gene is TRBV5-1, the J gene TRBJ2-5; 15 bases are shared with TRBD2. Germline V gene lookup returns CDR1 SGHRS and CDR2 YFSETQ. CDR3 length equals 15 residues. V was clipped by 8 bases and J by 6 bases; unmatched bases: 8. In DNA form, the CDR3 reads TGCGCCAGTGGGACTAGCGGGGGGACCCTGAAGACCCAGTACTTC. Translation gives CASGTSGGTLKTQYF.

The chain couples TRBV11-3 to TRBJ2-1, with a possible D match to TRBD2 (6 bases). Germline CDR1 and CDR2: SGHNT and YENEEA. CDR3 length: 14 amino acids. V shed 4 bases and J shed 7 bases, with 14 bases lying between them. CDR3 in amino acids: CASSSLTRGNEQFF. In DNA form, the CDR3 reads TGTGCCAGCAGCTCCCTGACACGGGGGAATGAGCAGTTCTTC.

The chain joins TRBV18 to TRBJ2-5; 7 bases line up with TRBD2. Per germline, CDR1 KGHSH and CDR2 LQKENI. V was pared by 1 base and J by 3 bases, with 2 bases of the junction left unmatched. The CDR3 length is 14 residues. The CDR3 DNA follows: TGTGCCAGCTCACCACGGGGAGGGAAAGAGACCCAGTACTTC. This gives the protein CASSPRGGKETQYF.

This chain uses TRBV28 with TRBJ2-5, with 13 bases lining up with TRBD2. The germline V gene has CDR1 MDHEN and CDR2 SYDVKM. The CDR3 extends over 17 amino acids. Losses at the gene ends were 5 bases for V and 5 bases for J; bases not matched to a gene: 11. CDR3 DNA sequence: TGTGCCAGCAGTATGGGACTAGCGGGGAACCTCGGGGAGACCCAGTACTTC. It codes for CASSMGLAGNLGETQYF.

The V and J genes are TRBV28 and TRBJ2-3; TRBD1 matches 9 bases. Germline CDR1 reads MDHEN; CDR2 reads SYDVKM. This CDR3 is 16 amino acids long. V was pared by 1 base and J by 1 base, with 3 bases of the junction left unmatched. The CDR3 is CASSLYRDRGTDTQYF. Here the CDR3 DNA reads TGTGCCAGCAGTTTATACCGGGACAGGGGCACAGATACGCAGTATTTT. Full variable domain (remainder filled in from reference TRBV28 and TRBJ2-3): DVKVTQSSRYLVKRTGEKVFLECVQDMDHENMFWYRQDPGLGLRLIYFSYDVKMKEKGDIPEGYSVSREKKERFSLILESASTNQTSMYLCASSLYRDRGTDTQYFGPGTRLTVL.